The rows below give T cell receptor beta chains drawn from one sample of a study of T cells expressing NK-cell markers. From the 5' RACE reads, TCRdb lists one entry per CDR3 protein and no DNA. This sample contains about 540,000 distinct CDR3 sequences. Sequences were obtained from blood T cells: a sorted CD56 or NKG2C T cell subset, CD4+ or CD8+ T cells, or bulk PBMC T cells (not recorded which). These receptors were collected from a man between 18 and 35 years old in good health. Both conserved end residues are part of each CDR3.

v_call: TRBV20-1
j_call: TRBJ2-1
cdr3_aa: CSAETIGAINEQFF

v_call: TRBV5-1
j_call: TRBJ2-5
cdr3_aa: CASSQQGLQYQETQYF

v_call: TRBV24-1
j_call: TRBJ2-3
cdr3_aa: CATSDPGTSGESTDTQYF

v_call: TRBV11-2
j_call: TRBJ1-6
cdr3_aa: CASSQAPGDSPLHF

v_call: TRBV7-2
j_call: TRBJ1-3
cdr3_aa: CATSYGTPDSGNTIYF

v_call: TRBV7-8
j_call: TRBJ2-5
cdr3_aa: CVTGTSRGETQYF

v_call: TRBV2
j_call: TRBJ1-2
cdr3_aa: CAITGYDGYTF

v_call: TRBV12-3/TRBV12-4
j_call: TRBJ2-5
cdr3_aa: CASSFASGTVIQETQYF

v_call: TRBV27
j_call: TRBJ2-1
cdr3_aa: CASNTAGPLSNEQFF

v_call: TRBV12-3/TRBV12-4
j_call: TRBJ1-4
cdr3_aa: CASGRGNNEKLFF

v_call: TRBV28
j_call: TRBJ2-1
cdr3_aa: CASAGGEGLNEQFF

v_call: TRBV27
j_call: TRBJ2-7
cdr3_aa: CASSIQGSYEQYF

v_call: TRBV4-1
j_call: TRBJ1-2
cdr3_aa: CASSQEGDRGLGYTF

v_call: TRBV5-1
j_call: TRBJ2-1
cdr3_aa: CASSLVSGRAREQFF

v_call: TRBV15
j_call: TRBJ2-5
cdr3_aa: CATSRESRQGIQTQYF

v_call: TRBV5-1
j_call: TRBJ2-2
cdr3_aa: CASSPRDSGAGELFF

v_call: TRBV20-1
j_call: TRBJ2-5
cdr3_aa: CSARDIWASGNQETQYF

v_call: TRBV30
j_call: TRBJ1-5
cdr3_aa: CAWSGTALFRPQHF

v_call: TRBV20-1
j_call: TRBJ2-7
cdr3_aa: CSAVRRGQGAEEQYF

v_call: TRBV7-6
j_call: TRBJ2-1
cdr3_aa: CASSSPSGRSYNEQFF

v_call: TRBV12-3/TRBV12-4
j_call: TRBJ2-5
cdr3_aa: CASSLPPALETQYF

v_call: TRBV6-5
j_call: TRBJ2-1
cdr3_aa: CASSYSGTSGTFYNEQFF